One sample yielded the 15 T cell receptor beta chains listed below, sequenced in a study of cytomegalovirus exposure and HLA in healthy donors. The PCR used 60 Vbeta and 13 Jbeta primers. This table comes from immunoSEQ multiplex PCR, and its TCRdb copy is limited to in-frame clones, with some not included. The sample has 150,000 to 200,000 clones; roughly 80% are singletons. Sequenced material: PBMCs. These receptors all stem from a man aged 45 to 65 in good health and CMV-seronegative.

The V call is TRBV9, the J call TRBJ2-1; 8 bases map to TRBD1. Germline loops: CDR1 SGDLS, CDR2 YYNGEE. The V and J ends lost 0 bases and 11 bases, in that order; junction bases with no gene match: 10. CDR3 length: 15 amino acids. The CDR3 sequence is CASSVEDRVQGQQFF. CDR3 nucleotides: TGTGCCAGCAGCGTAGAGGACAGGGTACAGGGGCAGCAGTTCTTC.

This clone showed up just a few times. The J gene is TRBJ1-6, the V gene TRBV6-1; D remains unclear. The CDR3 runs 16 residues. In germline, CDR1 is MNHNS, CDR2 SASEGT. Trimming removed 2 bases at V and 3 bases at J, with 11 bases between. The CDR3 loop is CASSESLAVYNSPLHF. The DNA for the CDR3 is TGTGCCAGCAGTGAATCTTTGGCAGTCTATAATTCACCCCTCCACTTT.

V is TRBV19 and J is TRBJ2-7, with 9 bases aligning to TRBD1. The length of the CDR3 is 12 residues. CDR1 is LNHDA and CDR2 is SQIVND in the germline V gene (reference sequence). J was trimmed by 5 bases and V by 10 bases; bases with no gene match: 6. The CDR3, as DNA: TGTGCCACCCGGGACAGGGTCGACGAGCAGTACTTC. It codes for CATRDRVDEQYF.

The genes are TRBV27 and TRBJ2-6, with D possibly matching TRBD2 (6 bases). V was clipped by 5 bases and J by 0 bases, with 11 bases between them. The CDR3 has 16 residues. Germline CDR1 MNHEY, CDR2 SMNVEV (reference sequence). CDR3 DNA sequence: TGTGCCAGCAGTCCGGGACTGTTCTCTGGGGCCAACGTCCTGACTTTC. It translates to CASSPGLFSGANVLTF.

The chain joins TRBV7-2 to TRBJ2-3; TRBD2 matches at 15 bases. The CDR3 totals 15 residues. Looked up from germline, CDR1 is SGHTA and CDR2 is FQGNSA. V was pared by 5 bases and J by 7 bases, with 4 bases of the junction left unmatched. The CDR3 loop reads CASSLGTSGGNTQYF. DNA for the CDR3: TGTGCCAGCAGCCTCGGGACTAGCGGGGGGAATACGCAGTATTTT.

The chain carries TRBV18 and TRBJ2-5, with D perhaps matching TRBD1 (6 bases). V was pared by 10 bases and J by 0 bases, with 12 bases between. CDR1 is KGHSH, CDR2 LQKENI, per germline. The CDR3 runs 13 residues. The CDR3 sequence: CATVGQYQETQYF. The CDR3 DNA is TGTGCCACCGTTGGACAGTACCAAGAGACCCAGTACTTC.

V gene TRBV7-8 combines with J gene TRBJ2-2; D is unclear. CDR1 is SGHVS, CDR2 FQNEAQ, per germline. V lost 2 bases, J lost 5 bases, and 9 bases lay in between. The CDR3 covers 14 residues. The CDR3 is CASSLRQRTGELFF. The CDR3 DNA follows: TGTGCCAGCAGCTTACGCCAGAGGACCGGGGAGCTGTTTTTT. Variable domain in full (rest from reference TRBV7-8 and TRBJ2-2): GAGVSQSPRYKVAKRGQDVALRCDPISGHVSLFWYQQALGQGPEFLTYFQNEAQLDKSGLPSDRFFAERPEGSVSTLKIQRTQQEDSAVYLCASSLRQRTGELFFGEGSRLTVL.

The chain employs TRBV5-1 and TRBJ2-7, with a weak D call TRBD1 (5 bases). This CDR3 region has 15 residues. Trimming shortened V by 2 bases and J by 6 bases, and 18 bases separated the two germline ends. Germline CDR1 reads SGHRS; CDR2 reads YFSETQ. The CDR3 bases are TGCGCCAGCAGCTTCACGGCAGGGCGTCAAAGCGAGCAGTACTTC. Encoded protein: CASSFTAGRQSEQYF.

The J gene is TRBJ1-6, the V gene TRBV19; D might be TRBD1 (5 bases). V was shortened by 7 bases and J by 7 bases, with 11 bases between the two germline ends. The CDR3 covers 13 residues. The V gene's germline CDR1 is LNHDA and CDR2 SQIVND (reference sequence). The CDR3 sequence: CASNGAWNSPLHF. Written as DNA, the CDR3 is TGTGCCAGTAATGGGGCTTGGAATTCACCCCTCCACTTT.

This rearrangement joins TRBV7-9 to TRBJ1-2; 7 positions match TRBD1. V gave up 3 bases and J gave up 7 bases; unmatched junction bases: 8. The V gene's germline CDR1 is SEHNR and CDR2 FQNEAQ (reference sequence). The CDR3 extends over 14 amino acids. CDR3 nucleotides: TGTGCCAGCAGCTTTGGGACAGCTGGACGTGGCTACACCTTC. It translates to CASSFGTAGRGYTF.

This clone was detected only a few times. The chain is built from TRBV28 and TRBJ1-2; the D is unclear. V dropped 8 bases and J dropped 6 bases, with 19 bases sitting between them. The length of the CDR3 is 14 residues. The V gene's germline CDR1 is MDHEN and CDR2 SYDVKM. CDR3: CASAPPRAGDGYTF. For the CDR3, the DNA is TGTGCCAGCGCACCTCCTAGGGCGGGCGATGGCTACACCTTC.

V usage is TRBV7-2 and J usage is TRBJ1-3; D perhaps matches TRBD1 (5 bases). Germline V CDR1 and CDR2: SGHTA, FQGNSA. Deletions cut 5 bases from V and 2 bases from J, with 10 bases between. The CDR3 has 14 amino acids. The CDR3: CASSPQAAGNTIYF. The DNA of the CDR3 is TGTGCCAGCAGCCCACAGGCCGCTGGAAACACCATATATTTT.

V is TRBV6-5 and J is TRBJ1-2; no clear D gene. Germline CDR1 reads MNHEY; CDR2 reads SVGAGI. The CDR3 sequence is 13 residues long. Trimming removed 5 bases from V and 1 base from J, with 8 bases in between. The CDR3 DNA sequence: TGTGCCAGCAGTCCCGGGAGTAACTATGGCTACACCTTC. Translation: CASSPGSNYGYTF.

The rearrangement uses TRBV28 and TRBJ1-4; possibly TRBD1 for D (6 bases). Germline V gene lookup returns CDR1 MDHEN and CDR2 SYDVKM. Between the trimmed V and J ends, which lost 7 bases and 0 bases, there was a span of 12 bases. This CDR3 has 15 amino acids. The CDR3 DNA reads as TGTGCCAGCAATGAGGACAGTGCAACTAATGAAAAACTGTTTTTT. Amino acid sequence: CASNEDSATNEKLFF. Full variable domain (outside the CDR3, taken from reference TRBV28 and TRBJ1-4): DVKVTQSSRYLVKRTGEKVFLECVQDMDHENMFWYRQDPGLGLRLIYFSYDVKMKEKGDIPEGYSVSREKKERFSLILESASTNQTSMYLCASNEDSATNEKLFFGSGTQLSVL.

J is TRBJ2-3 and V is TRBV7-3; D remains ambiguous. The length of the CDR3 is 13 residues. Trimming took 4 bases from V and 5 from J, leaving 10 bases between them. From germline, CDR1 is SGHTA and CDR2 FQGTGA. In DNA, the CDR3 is TGTGCCAGCAGCTCCCGCCCGCGAGATACGCAGTATTTT. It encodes CASSSRPRDTQYF.